A selection of T cell receptor beta chains follows, all from one sample in a study of T cell repertoires in cytomegalovirus infection. MiXCR, run by TCRdb on the reads, gives a single entry per CDR3 protein. The table includes 350,000 to 500,000 distinct CDR3 sequences, 25% to 40% detected once. The sequencing sample was made of PBMCs. These receptor sequences come from a human donor in good health (CMV status not recorded). Some clones in this sample may be carry-over from other donors' samples. The CDR3 runs from the conserved cysteine through the conserved F or W. Each record gives: V gene, D gene, CDR3 length, J gene, clone size, CDR3 DNA, CDR3 protein. A D gene is named only where the DNA matches it firmly. Expanded clones are given a class, and other clones once, few, many or no size at all.

TRBV11-2	.	15	TRBJ1-4	many	TGTGCCAGCAGCACGCGACAGTCAACTAATGAAAAACTGTTTTTT	CASSTRQSTNEKLFF
TRBV20-1	TRBD1	14	TRBJ1-3	.	TGCAGTGCTGGATTGGACAGGGAGGGAAACACCCTATATTTT	CSAGLDREGNTLYF
TRBV7-8	.	14	TRBJ2-7	many	TGTGCCAGCAGCTTAGTCCAGGGAAACTACGAGCAGTACTTC	CASSLVQGNYEQYF
TRBV19	.	14	TRBJ1-1	.	TGTGCCAGTAGTACGACAGCCGGGAACACTGAAGCTTTCTTT	CASSTTAGNTEAFF
TRBV7-6	.	17	TRBJ1-6	few	TGTGCCAGCAGCTTAAGGCAGGGGAACACCTATAATTCACCCCTCCACTTT	CASSLRQGNTYNSPLHF
TRBV4-3	.	14	TRBJ2-7	.	TGCGCCAGCAGCCAAGAAGGCAGCCTCGCCGAGCAGTACTTC	CASSQEGSLAEQYF
TRBV6-6	.	15	TRBJ1-5	few	TGTGCCAGCAGTTACTTCAGGCCGGTCGACCAGCCCCAGCATTTT	CASSYFRPVDQPQHF
TRBV7-8	.	15	TRBJ2-7	many	TGTGCCAGCAGCCCAAGGACCGAACTCTACTACGAGCAGTACTTC	CASSPRTELYYEQYF
TRBV12-3/TRBV12-4	TRBD2	17	TRBJ2-3	.	TGTGCCAGCAGTTCTCCGGGACTAGCGGGACCAACAGATACGCATTCTTTT	CASSSPGLAGPTDTHSF
TRBV24-1	TRBD1	15	TRBJ2-3	.	TGTGCCACCAGTAATGACAGGGGCCGGACAGATACGCAGTATTTT	CATSNDRGRTDTQYF
TRBV7-8	.	16	TRBJ1-1	few	TGTGCCAGCAGCAATAGGGAGGGTGGGGAATCTATCGAAGCTTTCTTT	CASSNREGGESIEAFF
TRBV2	TRBD2	15	TRBJ2-5	.	TGTGCCAGCAGTGACCCCCGGGGGGAACAAGAGACCCAGTACTTC	CASSDPRGEQETQYF
TRBV15	.	13	TRBJ2-7	few	TGTGCCATTGGGCAGGGGGGCTCCTACGAGCAGTACTTC	CAIGQGGSYEQYF
TRBV5-4	TRBD1	14	TRBJ2-1	.	TGTGCCAGCAGGGGACAGGGAAGGATCAATGAGCAGTTCTTC	CASRGQGRINEQFF
TRBV20-1	.	18	TRBJ1-6	few	TGCAGTGCTAGAGATCCGGGCAGGGACGGGGCGGGGATTTCACCCCTCCACTTT	CSARDPGRDGAGISPLHF
TRBV12-3/TRBV12-4	.	16	TRBJ1-2	.	TGTGCCAGCAGTTCCCGGGACGCAACGGAGGGCTATGGCTACACCTTC	CASSSRDATEGYGYTF
TRBV7-2	.	14	TRBJ2-1	many	TGTGCCAGCAGCTTAGCGGCTACCTACAATGAGCAGTTCTTC	CASSLAATYNEQFF
TRBV5-1	.	14	TRBJ2-7	many	TGCGCCAGCAGCTTTGAAGACGGAAACTACGAGCAGTACTTC	CASSFEDGNYEQYF
TRBV20-1	.	13	TRBJ2-1	.	TGCAGTGCCGGGGTTGAATTTCTCGATGAGCAGTTCTTC	CSAGVEFLDEQFF
TRBV7-9	TRBD1	15	TRBJ1-2	few	TGTGCCAGCAGCTCGTGGACAGGGCCCCTTTGGGGCTACACCTTC	CASSSWTGPLWGYTF
TRBV5-5	.	14	TRBJ1-1	.	TGTGCCAGCAGCTTGACCGTGAAGTGGGCTGAAGCTTTCTTT	CASSLTVKWAEAFF
TRBV7-8	TRBD2	16	TRBJ2-3	many	TGTGCCAGCAGCTCCCAGCTAGCGGGGGGAACAGATACGCAGTATTTT	CASSSQLAGGTDTQYF
TRBV11-2	TRBD2	15	TRBJ2-1	few	TGTGCCAGCAGCTTAGAGGGCGGGGGGGTCAATGAGCAGTTCTTC	CASSLEGGGVNEQFF
TRBV7-6	TRBD1	16	TRBJ2-2	many	TGTGCCAGCAGTCAAGGGACAGGGTTTAGCACCGGGGAGCTGTTTTTT	CASSQGTGFSTGELFF
TRBV4-1	.	13	TRBJ2-4	few	TGCGCCAGCAGCCACGGGGGTGCAAACATTCAGTACTTC	CASSHGGANIQYF
TRBV7-2	.	15	TRBJ1-2	many	TGTGCCAGCAGCCCCCGCCGGGGGCCCAACTATGGCTACACCTTC	CASSPRRGPNYGYTF
TRBV4-2	TRBD1	15	TRBJ1-6	.	TGTGCCAGCCGCCAAGAGACAGGGAGAGGTTCACCCCTCCACTTT	CASRQETGRGSPLHF
TRBV2	.	14	TRBJ2-7	few	TGTGCCAGCAGTGCTGGGGAGGCGGGCCACGAGCAGTACTTC	CASSAGEAGHEQYF
TRBV18	TRBD1	17	TRBJ2-2	.	TGTGCCAGCTCACCACTTTCTGGACAGGGAGTCGGCGGGGAGCTGTTTTTT	CASSPLSGQGVGGELFF
TRBV7-2	TRBD1	16	TRBJ1-5	many	TGTGCCAGCAGCTTGGGCAGGACAGGGCGGGATCAGCCCCAGCATTTT	CASSLGRTGRDQPQHF
TRBV5-3	TRBD2	15	TRBJ2-1	.	TGTGCCAGCAGTCGGGGGGATCCAGCCTTCAATGAGCAGTTCTTC	CASSRGDPAFNEQFF
TRBV6-6	TRBD1	13	TRBJ1-5	many	TGTGCCAGCAGGAGGACAGGGGATCAGCCCCAGCATTTT	CASRRTGDQPQHF
TRBV28	.	11	TRBJ1-6	.	TGTGCCAGCAGGACATCGCGCCCCCTCCACTTT	CASRTSRPLHF
TRBV10-3	.	12	TRBJ1-1	few	TGTGCCATCAACGACGGGAACACTGAAGCTTTCTTT	CAINDGNTEAFF
TRBV4-2	TRBD1	16	TRBJ1-1	.	TGTGCCAGCAGCCCCCGACAGGGAGGTATGAACACTGAAGCTTTCTTT	CASSPRQGGMNTEAFF
TRBV7-6	.	16	TRBJ1-4	.	TGTGCCAGCAGCTCGTCAGGGCGAGGGGTTAATGAAAAACTGTTTTTT	CASSSSGRGVNEKLFF
TRBV7-2	TRBD2	18	TRBJ2-2	many	TGTGCCAGCAGCCCGCGGACTAGCGGGGCCATAAACACCGGGGAGCTGTTTTTT	CASSPRTSGAINTGELFF